The sequence of this T cell receptor (beta chain) was determined in a study of CD8+CD57+ T cells in acquired aplastic anemia. This clonotype was detected only a few times. Its antigen is not identified. Regarding the study as a whole: No significant difference in CD8+ Simpson's diversity was found between patients and controls. Overlapping CD8+ CDR3 repertoires of patients and controls contained 25 to 35 shared sequences.

Profiling of TCR beta VDJ combinations and CDR3 sequences used genomic DNA as template. Using its own MiXCR run on the reads, TCRdb lists one record per CDR3 protein. The sample includes 150,000 or so distinct CDR3 sequences, less than 60% of them seen just once. This CDR3 comprises 15 residues. V was trimmed by 5 bases and J by 1 base, leaving 9 bases between them. The V gene's germline CDR1 is LNHDA and CDR2 SQIVND (reference sequence). Patients selected for sequencing had displayed CD8+CD57+ cell expansion by flow cytometry. Every patient had severe acquired aplastic anemia. None of the patients had been given any therapy when their blood was sampled.

This receptor was taken from a human donor with aplastic anemia. The sequencing input was sorted CD4+, CD8+, or CD8+CD57+ T cells (not recorded which) from PBMCs. The chain recombines TRBV19 with TRBJ2-6; weak D call: TRBD1 (6 bases). CDR3 loop: CASSGTGSGANVLTF. In DNA form, the CDR3 reads TGTGCCAGTAGTGGTACAGGGTCTGGGGCCAACGTCCTGACTTTC.